This TCR beta chain was documented in a study of T cells in tumors and immune-related adverse events (dated by TCRdb to the early 2020s). Comment on this clone: Which antigen it targets is not known. One base away there is no much larger clone; base qualities are not given.

Using the immunoSEQ assay, the TCR beta locus was amplified and sequenced, producing bulk TCR Vbeta CDR3 data. The source study handled its data this way. Non-productive CDR3s, sequences shorter than 7 amino acids, and those not starting with C or ending with F/W were excluded. Only specimens with at least 1000 reads were analysed, and clonotypes were defined at the amino acid level. Clonality was calculated as 1 minus Pielou's evenness. Library sizes were equalized by abundance-weighted random subsampling with replacement, which was repeated 100 times so that 95% confidence intervals could be reported. Repertoire overlap was quantified using the Morisita overlap index, and the top 40 clones per specimen were examined for overlap with the irAE. TCRdb took this table from immuneACCESS and kept in-frame rearrangements with V and J called. Such tables lack part of the clones; where checked against another copy, unresolved V genes explain under half of the gap, and the rest is unexplained. V and J calls and clone size come straight from that table; D and trimming were deduced from the DNA. Here the sample has about 7,300 clones; 94% occur a single time. The ten largest clones capture 2% to 2.5% of the sample.

What the treatment or condition label conveys for this sample: nivolumab (PD-1 blockade) given before sampling. The DNeasy Blood and Tissue Kit was used to extract DNA from the formalin-fixed paraffin-embedded specimens. Sample: lymph node tissue, taken from a patient treated with anti-PD-1 therapy. The TCR comes from a female donor with metastatic renal cell carcinoma.

The nucleotide sequence is given as TGCGCCAGCAGTGGATTCCCTCGGAAACAGGAGGGCAGGGGAGTCGACACTGAAGCTTTCTTT. This encodes CASSGFPRKQEGRGVDTEAFF. The chain joins TRBV10-2 to TRBJ1-1, with a weak D call of TRBD1 (6 bases match). Reading from cysteine to phenylalanine, the CDR3 counts 21 amino acids. Only CDR3 DNA remains: 63 bases, in frame from the first base. The germline V gene encodes CDR1 WSHSY and CDR2 SAAADI. Trimming takes 4 bases from V and 3 bases from J, and the germline ends sit 33 bases apart.